The source of this T cell receptor (beta chain) is a study of control samples from healthy donors and cancer patients. With regard to this clone: Other DNA sequences in this sample translate to the same CDR3.

The V end lost 5 bases, the J end lost 0 bases, and 6 bases lay between the germline ends. CDR3 length equals 14 residues. CDR1 KGHDR and CDR2 SFDVKD come from the germline V gene. Measured with immunoSEQ multiplex PCR; TCRdb has only the in-frame clones, and not every one. Counted here are approximately 86,000 clones, about nine tenths occurring once; the ten biggest clones make up around 21%. Sequencing input: blood. The source is a man aged 30 to 39 in good health. The V gene is TRBV24-1, the J gene TRBJ2-2; D unclear. This chain's CDR3 is CATSGTANTGELFF. The CDR3 DNA follows: TGTGCCACCAGTGGTACAGCGAACACCGGGGAGCTGTTTTTT.